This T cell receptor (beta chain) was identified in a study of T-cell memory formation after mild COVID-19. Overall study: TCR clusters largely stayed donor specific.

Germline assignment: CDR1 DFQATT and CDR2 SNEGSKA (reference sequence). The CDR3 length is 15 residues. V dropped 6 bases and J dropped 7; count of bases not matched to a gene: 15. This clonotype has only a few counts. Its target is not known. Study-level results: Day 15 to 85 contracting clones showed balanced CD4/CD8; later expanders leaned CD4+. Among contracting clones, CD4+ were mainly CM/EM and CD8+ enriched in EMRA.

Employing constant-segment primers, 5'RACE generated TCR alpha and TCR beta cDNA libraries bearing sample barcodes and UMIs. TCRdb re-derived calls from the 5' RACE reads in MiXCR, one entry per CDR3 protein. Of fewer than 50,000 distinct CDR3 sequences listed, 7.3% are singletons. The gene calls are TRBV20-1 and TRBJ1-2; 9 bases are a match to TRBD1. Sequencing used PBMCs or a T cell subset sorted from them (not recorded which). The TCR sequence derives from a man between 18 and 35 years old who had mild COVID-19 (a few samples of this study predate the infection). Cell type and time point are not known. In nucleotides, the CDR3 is TGCAGTGCGCTAATCCCGGGACAGGGAAGGGGTGGCTACACCTTC. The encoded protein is CSALIPGQGRGGYTF.